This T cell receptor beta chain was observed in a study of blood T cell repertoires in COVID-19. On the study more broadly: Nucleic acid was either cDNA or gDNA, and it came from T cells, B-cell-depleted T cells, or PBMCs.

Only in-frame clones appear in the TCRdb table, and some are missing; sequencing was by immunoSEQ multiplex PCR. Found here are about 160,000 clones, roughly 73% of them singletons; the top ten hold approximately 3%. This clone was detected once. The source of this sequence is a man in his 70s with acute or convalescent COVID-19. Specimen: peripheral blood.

The CDR3 sequence: CASSPSLQGSPPQHF. In nucleotides, the CDR3 is TGTGCCAGCTCACCAAGTTTACAGGGTAGCCCGCCCCAGCATTTT. The chain links TRBV18 to TRBJ1-5, with D tentatively TRBD1 (6 bases). The V gene's germline CDR1 is KGHSH and CDR2 LQKENI. The CDR3 has 15 amino acids. V lost 2 bases, J lost 9 bases, and 17 bases lay in between. Full variable domain (rest looked up from reference TRBV18 and TRBJ1-5): NAGVMQNPRHLVRRRGQEARLRCSPMKGHSHVYWYRQLPEEGLKFMVYLQKENIIDESGMPKERFSAEFPKEGPSILRIQQVVRGDSAAYFCASSPSLQGSPPQHFGDGTRLSIL.